This TCR beta chain was sequenced in a study of blood T cell repertoires in COVID-19. Study information: Samples came from the United States, Italy and Spain, spanning acute and convalescent COVID-19. Sources were T cells, B-cell-depleted T cells, or PBMCs; the material itself was cDNA or gDNA.

The data were produced by immunoSEQ multiplex PCR, yet TCRdb's version contains in-frame clones alone and is incomplete. The table records over 200,000 clones, 70% to 90% of them present only once. Trimming at V came to 3 bases and at J to 11 bases, leaving 12 bases not matched to a gene. The germline V gene has CDR1 MNHNS and CDR2 SASEGT. The CDR3 is made up of 15 amino acids. Living in 24 US areas, the participants were between roughly 18 and 89 years of age. The rearrangement uses TRBV6-1 and TRBJ2-3, with TRBD2 matching over 9 bases. This clonotype originated in a man aged 25 to 45 who had recovered from COVID-19. Input material: PBMCs or T cells enriched from blood (not recorded which). CDR3 in DNA: TGTGCCAGCAGTGAGGGTAGCGGGGGCGTGTGGGGGCAGTATTTT. Its translation: CASSEGSGGVWGQYF.